Listed below are T cell receptor beta chains from one sample, sequenced in a study of T cell responses to AZD1222 COVID-19 vaccine. Assay: immunoSEQ multiplex PCR; the TCRdb copy retains only in-frame clones and omits some. The table lists tens of thousands of clones, 80% of them singletons. The sequencing used peripheral blood, collected on day 0 of AZD1222 vaccination. The receptor set was obtained from an adult in good health. Each CDR3 is given with its conserved first and last residue. Each record gives: J gene, clone size, V gene, D gene, CDR3 DNA, CDR3 protein. A D gene is named only where the DNA matches it firmly. Clone size, where shown, is once, few, many, or a class for clones that have expanded.

TRBJ2-1 | . | TRBV7-2 | . | TGTGCCAGCAGCTCTTCGCAAGGGGCAAGTTCCTACAATGAGCAGTTCTTC | CASSSSQGASSYNEQFF
TRBJ1-4 | once | TRBV7-8 | . | TGTGCCAGCAGCTTAAAGGAGTCAACTAATGAAAAACTGTTTTTT | CASSLKESTNEKLFF
TRBJ1-5 | few | TRBV4-1 | . | TGCGCCAGCAGCGCTACATTGGGTCAGCCCCAGCATTTT | CASSATLGQPQHF
TRBJ1-2 | . | TRBV5-1 | . | TGCGCCAGCAGCTTTGGGGAGGACTATGGCTACACCTTC | CASSFGEDYGYTF
TRBJ2-6 | . | TRBV28 | . | TGTGCCAGCAGTTTATACTTCCTTCCGCGATTTGGGGCCAACGTCCTGACTTTC | CASSLYFLPRFGANVLTF
TRBJ1-4 | . | TRBV7-8 | . | TGTGCCAGCAGCTTTAGGTTTAGTGAAAAACTGTTTTTT | CASSFRFSEKLFF
TRBJ1-1 | . | TRBV5-8 | . | TGTGCCAGCAGCGGGACACTTGGAAACACTGAAGCTTTCTTT | CASSGTLGNTEAFF
TRBJ1-3 | . | TRBV6-5 | TRBD1 | TGTGCCAGCAGCCGACAGGGGTGGCGAAACACCATATATTTT | CASSRQGWRNTIYF
TRBJ1-5 | . | TRBV19 | TRBD1 | TGTGCCAGTACCAACGGACAGGTAAATCAGCCCCAGCATTTT | CASTNGQVNQPQHF
TRBJ1-5 | . | TRBV6-5 | . | TGTGCCAGCAGTTTGACAGAGCGCAATCAGCCCCAGCATTTT | CASSLTERNQPQHF
TRBJ2-7 | . | TRBV28 | TRBD1 | TGTGCCAGCAGTGCCACAGGGGTTATAATCTACGAGCAGTACTTC | CASSATGVIIYEQYF
TRBJ2-3 | . | TRBV5-1 | . | TGCGCCAGCAGGGACACAGGGACGACAGATACGCAGTATTTT | CASRDTGTTDTQYF
TRBJ2-5 | once | TRBV7-2 | . | TGTGCCAGCAGCCCGATGAATACCCAGTACTTC | CASSPMNTQYF
TRBJ1-2 | once | TRBV3-1/TRBV3-2 | . | TGTGCCAGCAGCCAATCGGCGCTGGTTCGGGGCTACACCTTC | CASSQSALVRGYTF
TRBJ1-1 | . | TRBV18 | . | TGTGCCAGCTCACCGCCGGGGGGGCGCGTGAACACTGAAGCTTTCTTT | CASSPPGGRVNTEAFF
TRBJ1-5 | . | TRBV5-6 | . | TGTGCCAGCAGCCCCGGCAATCAGCCCCAGCATTTT | CASSPGNQPQHF
TRBJ2-1 | . | TRBV5-6 | . | TGTGCCAGCAGCTCCGTTGGAGACTACAATGAGCAGTTCTTC | CASSSVGDYNEQFF
TRBJ1-5 | . | TRBV20-1 | . | TGCAGTGCCAGTAGCAGCGGGGGATATCAGCCCCAGCATTTT | CSASSSGGYQPQHF
TRBJ2-2 | . | TRBV5-1 | TRBD1 | TGCGCCAGCACCCATGACAGGGGGGACGGGGAGCTGTTTTTT | CASTHDRGDGELFF
TRBJ2-3 | few | TRBV28 | TRBD1 | TGTGCCAGCAGTTTATCCGGGACAGGGCAAAGAACAGATACGCAGTATTTT | CASSLSGTGQRTDTQYF
TRBJ2-3 | few | TRBV19 | . | TGTGCGACGTCAGGGACAGATACGCAGTATTTT | CATSGTDTQYF
TRBJ1-1 | . | TRBV10-3 | . | TGTGCCATCAGTTCTACAGGGCTCACTGAAGCTTTCTTT | CAISSTGLTEAFF
TRBJ2-5 | . | TRBV6-5 | . | TGTGCCAGCAGTTACGGGACCTTTCAAGAGACCCAGTACTTC | CASSYGTFQETQYF